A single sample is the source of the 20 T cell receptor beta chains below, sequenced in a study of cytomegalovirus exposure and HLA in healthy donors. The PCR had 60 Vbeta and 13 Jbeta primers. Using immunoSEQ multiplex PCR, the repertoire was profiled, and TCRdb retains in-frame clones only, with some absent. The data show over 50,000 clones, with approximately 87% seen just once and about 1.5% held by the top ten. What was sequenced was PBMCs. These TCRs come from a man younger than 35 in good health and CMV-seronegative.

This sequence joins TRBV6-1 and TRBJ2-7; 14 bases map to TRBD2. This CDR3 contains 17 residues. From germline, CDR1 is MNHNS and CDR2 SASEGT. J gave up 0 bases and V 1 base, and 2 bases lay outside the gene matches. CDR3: CASSEGLAGGLSYEQYF. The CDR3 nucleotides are TGTGCCAGCAGTGAAGGACTAGCGGGGGGGCTCTCCTACGAGCAGTACTTC.

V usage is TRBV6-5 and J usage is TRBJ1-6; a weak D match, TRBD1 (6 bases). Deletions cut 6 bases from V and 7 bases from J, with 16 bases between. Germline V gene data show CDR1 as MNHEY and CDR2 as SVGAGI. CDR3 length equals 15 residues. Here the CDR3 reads CASRKPTQGNSPLHF. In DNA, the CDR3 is TGTGCCAGCAGGAAACCCACCCAGGGGAATTCACCCCTCCACTTT.

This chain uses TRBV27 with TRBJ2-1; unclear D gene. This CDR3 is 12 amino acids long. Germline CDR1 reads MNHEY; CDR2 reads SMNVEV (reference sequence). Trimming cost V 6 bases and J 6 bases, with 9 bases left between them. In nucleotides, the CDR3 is TGTGCCAGCAGCCCCTCCGGCAATGAGCAGTTCTTC. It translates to CASSPSGNEQFF.

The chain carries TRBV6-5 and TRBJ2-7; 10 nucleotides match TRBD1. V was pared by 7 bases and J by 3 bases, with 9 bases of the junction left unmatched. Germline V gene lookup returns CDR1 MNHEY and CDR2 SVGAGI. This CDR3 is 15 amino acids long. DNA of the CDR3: TGTGCCAGCACCGAATCCGGGACAGGGGTCTACGAGCAGTACTTC. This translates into CASTESGTGVYEQYF.

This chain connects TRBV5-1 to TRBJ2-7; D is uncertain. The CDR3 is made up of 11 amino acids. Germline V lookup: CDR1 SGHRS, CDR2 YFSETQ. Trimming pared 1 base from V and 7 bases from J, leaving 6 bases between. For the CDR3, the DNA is TGCGCCAGCAGCTTGACCCAGGAGCAGTACTTC. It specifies CASSLTQEQYF.

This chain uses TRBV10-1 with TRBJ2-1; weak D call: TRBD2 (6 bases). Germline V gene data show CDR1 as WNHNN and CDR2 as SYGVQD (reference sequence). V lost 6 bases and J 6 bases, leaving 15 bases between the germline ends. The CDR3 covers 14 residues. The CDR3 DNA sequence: TGCGCCAGCAGCTCCAACCGGGGGAGCAATGAGCAGTTCTTC. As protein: CASSSNRGSNEQFF.

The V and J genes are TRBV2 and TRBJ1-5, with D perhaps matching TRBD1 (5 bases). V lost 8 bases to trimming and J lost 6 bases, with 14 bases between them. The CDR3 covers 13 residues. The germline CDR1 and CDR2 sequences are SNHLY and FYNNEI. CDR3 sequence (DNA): TGTGCCAGCGTCAGGGAGGAAAGTCAGCCCCAGCATTTT. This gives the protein CASVREESQPQHF.

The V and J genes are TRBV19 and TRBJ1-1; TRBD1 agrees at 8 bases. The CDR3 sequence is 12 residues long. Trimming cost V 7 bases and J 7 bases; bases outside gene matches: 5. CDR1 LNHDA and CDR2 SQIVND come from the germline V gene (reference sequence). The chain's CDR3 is CASTYRGSEAFF. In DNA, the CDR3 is TGTGCCAGTACCTACAGGGGGAGTGAAGCTTTCTTT.

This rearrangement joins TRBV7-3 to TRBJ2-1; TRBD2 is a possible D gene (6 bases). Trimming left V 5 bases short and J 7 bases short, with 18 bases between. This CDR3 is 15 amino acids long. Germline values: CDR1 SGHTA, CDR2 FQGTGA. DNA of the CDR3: TGTGCCAGCAGCGGGACTTCCCAGAGGGTAAATGAGCAGTTCTTC. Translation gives CASSGTSQRVNEQFF. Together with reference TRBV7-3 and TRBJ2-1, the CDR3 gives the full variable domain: GAGVSQTPSNKVTEKGKYVELRCDPISGHTALYWYRQSLGQGPEFLIYFQGTGAADDSGLPNDRFFAVRPEGSVSTLKIQRTERGDSAVYLCASSGTSQRVNEQFFGPGTRLTVL.

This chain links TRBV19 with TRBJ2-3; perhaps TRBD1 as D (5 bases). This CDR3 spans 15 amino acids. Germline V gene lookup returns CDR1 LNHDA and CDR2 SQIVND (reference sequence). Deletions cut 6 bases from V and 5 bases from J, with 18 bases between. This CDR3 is CASSTGFAGRDTQYF. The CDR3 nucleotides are TGTGCCAGTAGCACAGGCTTCGCCGGTAGAGATACGCAGTATTTT.

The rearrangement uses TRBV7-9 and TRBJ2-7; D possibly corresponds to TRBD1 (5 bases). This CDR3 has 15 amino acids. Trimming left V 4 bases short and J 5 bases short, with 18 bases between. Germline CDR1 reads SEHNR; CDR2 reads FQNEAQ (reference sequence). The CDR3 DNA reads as TGTGCCAGCAGCTACAGGTCGTTCTTAAGAAACGAGCAGTACTTC. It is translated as CASSYRSFLRNEQYF.

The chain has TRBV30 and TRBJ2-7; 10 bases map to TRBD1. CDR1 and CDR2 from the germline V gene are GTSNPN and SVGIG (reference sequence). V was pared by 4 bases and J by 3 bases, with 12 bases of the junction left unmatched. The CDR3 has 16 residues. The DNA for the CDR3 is TGTGCCTGGACATCCAATACTCGGGACAGGGGCTACGAGCAGTACTTC. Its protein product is CAWTSNTRDRGYEQYF. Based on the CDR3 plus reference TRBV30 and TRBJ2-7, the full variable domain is SQTIHQWPATLVQPVGSPLSLECTVEGTSNPNLYWYRQAAGRGLQLLFYSVGIGQISSEVPQNLSASRPQDRQFILSSKKLLLSDSGFYLCAWTSNTRDRGYEQYFGPGTRLTVT.

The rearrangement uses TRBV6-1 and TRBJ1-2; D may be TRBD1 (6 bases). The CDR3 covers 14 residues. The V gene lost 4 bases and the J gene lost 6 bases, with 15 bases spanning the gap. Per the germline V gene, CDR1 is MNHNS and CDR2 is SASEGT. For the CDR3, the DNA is TGTGCCAGCAGTGTGCGGGGGGCTGGTGATGGCTACACCTTC. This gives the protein CASSVRGAGDGYTF.

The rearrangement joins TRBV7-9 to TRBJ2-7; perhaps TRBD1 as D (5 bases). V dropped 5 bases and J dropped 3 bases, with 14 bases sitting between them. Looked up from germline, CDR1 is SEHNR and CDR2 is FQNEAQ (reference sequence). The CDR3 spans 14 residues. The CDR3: CASSQMTALYEQYF. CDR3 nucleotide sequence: TGTGCCAGCAGCCAAATGACAGCACTCTACGAGCAGTACTTC.

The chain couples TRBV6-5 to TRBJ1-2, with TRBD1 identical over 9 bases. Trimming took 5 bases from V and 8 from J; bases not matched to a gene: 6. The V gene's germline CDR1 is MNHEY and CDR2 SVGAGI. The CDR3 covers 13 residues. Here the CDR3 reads CASSVQGASGYTF. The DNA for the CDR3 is TGTGCCAGCAGTGTACAGGGGGCGTCCGGCTACACCTTC.

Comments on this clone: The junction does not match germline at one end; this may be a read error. The DNA of the CDR3 is TGTGCTAGCAGCCCGGGACTTTTTAATGAAAAACTGTTTTTT. This encodes CASSPGLFNEKLFF. This chain uses TRBV7-7 with TRBJ1-4; possible D gene TRBD1, 5 bases. CDR3 size: 14 residues. Per germline, CDR1 SSHAT and CDR2 FNYEAQ (reference sequence).

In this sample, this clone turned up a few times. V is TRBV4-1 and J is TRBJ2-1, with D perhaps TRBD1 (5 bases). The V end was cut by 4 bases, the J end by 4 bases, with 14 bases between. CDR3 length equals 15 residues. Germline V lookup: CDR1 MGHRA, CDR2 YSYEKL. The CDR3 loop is CASSRDDRSYNEQFF. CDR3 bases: TGCGCCAGCAGCCGCGACGACAGATCTTACAATGAGCAGTTCTTC.

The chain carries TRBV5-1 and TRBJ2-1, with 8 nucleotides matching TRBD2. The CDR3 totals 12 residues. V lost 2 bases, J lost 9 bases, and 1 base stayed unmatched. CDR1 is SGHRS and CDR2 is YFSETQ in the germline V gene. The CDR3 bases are TGCGCCAGCAGCTTTAGCGGGGCTGAGCAGTTCTTC. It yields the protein CASSFSGAEQFF.

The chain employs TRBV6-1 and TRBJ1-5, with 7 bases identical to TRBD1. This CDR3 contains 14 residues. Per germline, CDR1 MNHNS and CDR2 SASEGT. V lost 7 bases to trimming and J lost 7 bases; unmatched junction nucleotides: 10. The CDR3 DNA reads TGTGCCAGCACTCAAGACAGGGACGGACAGCCCCAGCATTTT. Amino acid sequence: CASTQDRDGQPQHF.

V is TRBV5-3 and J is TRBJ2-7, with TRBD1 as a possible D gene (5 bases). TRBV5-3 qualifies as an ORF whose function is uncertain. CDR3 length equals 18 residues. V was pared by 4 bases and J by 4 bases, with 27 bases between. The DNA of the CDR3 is TGTGCCAGAAGCCTACGCCGACTCTATGGTGGGGCTGTGTACGAGCAGTACTTC. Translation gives CARSLRRLYGGAVYEQYF.